This T cell receptor (beta chain) was documented in a study of blood T cell repertoires in COVID-19. About the research overall: In each case, the material was cDNA or gDNA derived from T cells, B-cell-depleted T cells, or PBMCs.

The germline V gene encodes CDR1 LNHDA and CDR2 SQIVND (reference sequence). The CDR3 covers 13 residues. Trimming removed 0 bases at V and 6 bases at J, with 9 bases between. Original data processing: Nucleated cell counts were estimated from reference gene primer amplification. Clones were read by immunoSEQ multiplex PCR, and TCRdb kept only the in-frame ones, dropping some. The DNA was the basis for D and trimming; V, J and clone size are from that table. The repertoire has roughly 250,000 clones, 75% to 90% of them found once; the top ten carry less than 2.5%. Each participant's cohort was designated according to participant-reported clinical history.

What was sequenced was PBMCs or T cells enriched from blood (not recorded which). The gene calls are TRBV19 and TRBJ2-7; perhaps TRBD1 as D (6 bases). The sequence derives from a woman aged 18-29 years who had recovered from COVID-19. The CDR3, as DNA: TGTGCCAGTAGTATAGATGGCAGGGGCGAGCAGTACTTC. Amino acid sequence: CASSIDGRGEQYF.